The subject of this entry is one TCR beta chain. Germline V CDR1 and CDR2: LGHNT, FRNRAP. This CDR3 comprises 15 residues. The V end lost 1 base, the J end lost 1 base, and 8 bases lay between the germline ends. The sample originates from a study of T cell changes during pregnancy in multiple sclerosis. Sequenced by immunoSEQ multiplex PCR; TCRdb stores in-frame clones only, minus some. The sample consists of 90,000 or so clones, 85% to 95% of them appearing once. V usage is TRBV12-5 and J usage is TRBJ1-5, with a possible D match to TRBD1 (6 bases). This receptor was obtained from a female donor in good health, enrolled as a control in a pregnancy study. Sample: peripheral blood, taken in the first trimester of pregnancy. DNA of the CDR3: TGTGCTAGTGGTTTGGACCAGGGGAGCAATCAGCCCCAGCATTTT. Protein sequence: CASGLDQGSNQPQHF.